Below, 29 T cell receptor beta chains from the same sample are listed, as sequenced in a study of OX40 agonist ivuxolimab in advanced cancers. TCRdb's copy holds only in-frame clones and misses some; the assay was immunoSEQ multiplex PCR. The table lists under 25,000 clones, more than 70% of them singletons, with 25% to 35% in the top ten. Sequenced here: CD4+ or CD8+ T cells sorted from blood, sampled in a trial of the OX40 agonist ivuxolimab. The source is an adult with an advanced solid tumor such as melanoma, head and neck, liver or kidney cancer.

The CDR3 sequence is CASSLMWAGDQYEQYF. The CDR3 nucleotides read TGTGCCAGCAGCTTGATGTGGGCAGGGGATCAATACGAGCAGTACTTC. This chain uses TRBV7-8 with TRBJ2-7; D may be TRBD1 (6 bases). This CDR3 has 16 amino acids. Germline V gene lookup returns CDR1 SGHVS and CDR2 FQNEAQ. V gave up 3 bases and J gave up 4 bases, with 19 bases separating them.

This chain joins TRBV7-6 and TRBJ2-1; 10 nucleotides line up with TRBD2. Germline-derived CDR1 and CDR2 are SGHVS and FNYEAQ. The CDR3 runs to 16 residues. The V gene end was trimmed by 1 base and the J gene end by 5 bases; junction bases not matched to a gene: 5. The CDR3 DNA sequence: TGTGCCAGCAGCTTAGGGGGGGGGACTAGCGACAATGAGCAGTTCTTC. Encoded protein: CASSLGGGTSDNEQFF.

This clone was recorded once. The genes are TRBV2 and TRBJ2-3; D is ambiguous. Germline V lookup: CDR1 SNHLY, CDR2 FYNNEI. Trimming removed 5 bases at V and 1 base at J, with 19 bases between. The CDR3 extends over 17 amino acids. Here the CDR3 DNA reads TGTGCCAGCAGTCTCCGTGAGCCTGGGGTTGGCACAGATACGCAGTATTTT. This translates into CASSLREPGVGTDTQYF.

This clone was counted a few times. The rearrangement uses TRBV27 and TRBJ2-3, with D possibly being TRBD2 (6 bases). This CDR3 spans 15 amino acids. Germline V gives CDR1 MNHEY, CDR2 SMNVEV (reference sequence). V dropped 5 bases and J dropped 3 bases, with 15 bases sitting between them. The CDR3 sequence is CASSTRWLATDTQYF. In nucleotides, the CDR3 is TGTGCCAGCAGTACCCGGTGGCTAGCGACAGATACGCAGTATTTT.

The chain combines TRBV28 with TRBJ1-1; a weak D match, TRBD1 (6 bases). The CDR3 length is 13 residues. Germline V gene sequence: CDR1 MDHEN, CDR2 SYDVKM. The V end lost 2 bases, the J end lost 8 bases, and 12 bases lay between the germline ends. Here the CDR3 DNA reads TGTGCCAGCAGTTTAGACAGGCTCAACGAAGCTTTCTTT. Translation gives CASSLDRLNEAFF.

This clone was counted a single time. This chain uses TRBV9 with TRBJ1-2; D is undetermined. The CDR3 covers 14 residues. The germline V gene encodes CDR1 SGDLS and CDR2 YYNGEE. Trimming removed 7 bases at V and 4 bases at J, with 17 bases between. In DNA form, the CDR3 reads TGTGCCAGCCTGCACTCAAGAAAGACCTATGGCTACACCTTC. Its protein product is CASLHSRKTYGYTF. The complete variable domain, with remaining parts taken from reference TRBV9 and TRBJ1-2, reads DSGVTQTPKHLITATGQRVTLRCSPRSGDLSVYWYQQSLDQGLQFLIQYYNGEERAKGNILERFSAQQFPDLHSELNLSSLELGDSALYFCASLHSRKTYGYTFGSGTRLTVV.

The CDR3 spells CASSETGDYGYTF. CDR3 in DNA: TGCGCCAGCAGTGAGACCGGAGACTATGGCTACACCTTC. The V and J genes are TRBV10-1 and TRBJ1-2; no clear D gene. The V gene lost 2 bases and the J gene lost 3 bases, with 7 bases spanning the gap. This CDR3 is 13 amino acids long. CDR1 and CDR2 from the germline V gene are WNHNN and SYGVQD (reference sequence).

The CDR3 DNA reads as TGCGCCAGCAGCTACAGCTCAACTAATGAAAAACTGTTTTTT. Encoded protein: CASSYSSTNEKLFF. The rearrangement uses TRBV4-1 and TRBJ1-4; D gene unclear. This CDR3 is built from 14 residues. V was trimmed by 5 bases and J by 0 bases, leaving 7 bases between them. Germline CDR1 reads MGHRA; CDR2 reads YSYEKL.

The chain joins TRBV7-6 to TRBJ2-5; D not resolved. V was trimmed by 1 base and J by 5 bases, leaving 11 bases between them. Germline-derived CDR1 and CDR2 are SGHVS and FNYEAQ. CDR3 size: 14 residues. The CDR3 spells CASSLDAAGETQYF. The DNA of the CDR3 is TGTGCCAGCAGCTTAGACGCTGCTGGCGAGACCCAGTACTTC.

The chain combines TRBV6-1 with TRBJ2-7, with D possibly matching TRBD2 (5 bases). Germline CDR1 reads MNHNS; CDR2 reads SASEGT. There are 13 residues in the CDR3. V lost 2 bases to trimming and J lost 3 bases, with 8 bases between them. CDR3 DNA sequence: TGTGCCAGCAGTGAACCGGGATACTACGAGCAGTACTTC. This translates into CASSEPGYYEQYF.

The rearrangement uses TRBV12-5 and TRBJ2-1; 9 bases are a match to TRBD2. The J segment lost 8 bases and the V segment lost 3 bases, leaving 8 bases of the junction unmatched. Germline lookup yields CDR1 LGHNT and CDR2 FRNRAP. The CDR3 is 15 amino acids. This chain's CDR3 is CASGFPLAGAYEQFF. The CDR3 nucleotides are TGTGCTAGTGGTTTCCCTTTAGCGGGAGCGTATGAGCAGTTCTTC.

The V call is TRBV6-1, the J call TRBJ2-7, with no clear D. With 3 bases removed from V and 2 bases from J, the gap between germline ends came to 17 bases. Per germline, CDR1 MNHNS and CDR2 SASEGT. The CDR3 length is 16 residues. The CDR3 loop is CASSDKSRTKTYEQYF. The CDR3 DNA follows: TGTGCCAGCAGTGACAAGTCCAGGACGAAGACCTACGAGCAGTACTTC.

The gene calls are TRBV15 and TRBJ2-3, with no clear D. V lost 4 bases to trimming and J lost 2 bases, with 16 bases between them. The CDR3 runs 16 residues. The V gene's germline CDR1 is LNHNV and CDR2 YYDKDF (reference sequence). The CDR3: CATSIFRLSHTDTQYF. CDR3 bases: TGTGCCACCAGCATATTTAGACTTTCACACACAGATACGCAGTATTTT.

This chain uses TRBV5-1 with TRBJ1-2, with unresolved D. V was trimmed by 6 bases and J by 2 bases, leaving 14 bases between them. The CDR3 contains 14 residues. CDR1 is SGHRS and CDR2 is YFSETQ in the germline V gene. The CDR3 sequence: CASTTGRRNYGYTF. In DNA, the CDR3 is TGCGCCAGCACTACCGGACGGAGAAACTATGGCTACACCTTC. The complete variable domain, with remaining parts taken from reference TRBV5-1 and TRBJ1-2, reads KAGVTQTPRYLIKTRGQQVTLSCSPISGHRSVSWYQQTPGQGLQFLFEYFSETQRNKGNFPGRFSGRQFSNSRSEMNVSTLELGDSALYLCASTTGRRNYGYTFGSGTRLTVV.

This sequence joins TRBV5-6 and TRBJ2-5; D tentatively fits TRBD1 or TRBD2 (5 bases each). This CDR3 has 15 amino acids. Trimming cost V 0 bases and J 3 bases, with 12 bases left between them. The germline V gene encodes CDR1 SGHDT and CDR2 YYEEEE. This CDR3 reads CASSLVRGVEETQYF. The CDR3 DNA follows: TGTGCCAGCAGCTTGGTGAGGGGAGTCGAAGAGACCCAGTACTTC.

This chain uses TRBV2 with TRBJ1-5, with 11 positions matching TRBD1. V was pared by 6 bases and J by 4 bases, with 5 bases of the junction left unmatched. The CDR3 extends over 15 amino acids. Germline loops: CDR1 SNHLY, CDR2 FYNNEI. Here the CDR3 DNA reads TGTGCCAGCAGACCTGGGACAGGGGGGAATCAGCCCCAGCATTTT. It specifies CASRPGTGGNQPQHF.

This clone was seen a few times. The rearrangement uses TRBV21-1 and TRBJ2-1. TRBV21-1 is a documented pseudogene. There are 12 residues in the CDR3. The CDR3 sequence is CASSKMQHEQFF. The DNA for the CDR3 is TGTGCCAGCAGCAAAATGCAGCATGAGCAGTTCTTC.

J is TRBJ2-7 and V is TRBV16; D uncertain. The V gene lost 3 bases and the J gene lost 2 bases, with 14 bases spanning the gap. The CDR3 totals 15 residues. From germline, CDR1 is KGHSY and CDR2 FQNENV. CDR3 residues: CASSHPGKGAYEQYF. The CDR3 DNA is TGTGCCAGCAGCCACCCGGGTAAGGGTGCCTACGAGCAGTACTTC.

This clone has a handful of counts. This sequence joins TRBV9 and TRBJ1-2; D remains unclear. This CDR3 is built from 15 residues. Trimming removed 0 bases from V and 4 bases from J, with 13 bases in between. Per germline, CDR1 SGDLS and CDR2 YYNGEE. CDR3: CASSVDSVDLYGYTF. CDR3 coding DNA: TGTGCCAGCAGCGTAGATAGCGTGGATCTCTATGGCTACACCTTC.

The chain couples TRBV4-3 to TRBJ1-3; D is possibly TRBD1 (6 bases). V dropped 0 bases and J dropped 0 bases, with 15 bases sitting between them. CDR3 length: 18 amino acids. Germline CDR1 is LGHNA and CDR2 is YSLEER. The DNA for the CDR3 is TGCGCCAGCAGCCAAGATGAGGGGACACGCAACTCTGGAAACACCATATATTTT. This sequence encodes CASSQDEGTRNSGNTIYF.

The count of this clone is one. The chain has TRBV5-6 and TRBJ1-2; 9 bases align to TRBD1. The germline CDR1 and CDR2 sequences are SGHDT and YYEEEE. The CDR3 length is 16 residues. Unmatched junction bases numbered 7, after V lost 0 bases and J lost 4 bases. This chain's CDR3 is CASSLEAGTGFYGYTF. The CDR3 DNA sequence: TGTGCCAGCAGCTTGGAAGCCGGGACAGGGTTCTATGGCTACACCTTC.

The V and J genes are TRBV27 and TRBJ2-7; D perhaps matches TRBD2 (7 bases). Trimming removed 1 base from V and 6 bases from J, with 22 bases in between. The CDR3 consists of 17 residues. Germline V gene lookup returns CDR1 MNHEY and CDR2 SMNVEV (reference sequence). CDR3 residues: CASSLLMRGGLITEQYF. The CDR3 DNA sequence: TGTGCCAGCAGTTTATTAATGCGAGGGGGACTAATCACCGAGCAGTACTTC.

The V and J genes are TRBV19 and TRBJ1-2; 10 nucleotides match TRBD1. Germline CDR1 reads LNHDA; CDR2 reads SQIVND (reference sequence). The CDR3 extends over 15 amino acids. Unmatched junction bases numbered 16, after V lost 10 bases and J lost 8 bases. The CDR3 nucleotides read TGTGCCACTACACCAACCGGGACAGGGGTTCAGGGCTACACCTTC. It codes for CATTPTGTGVQGYTF.

The DNA of the CDR3 is TGTGCCAGCAGCGTAGCCGGGACTACTATCTACAATGAGCAGTTCTTC. It translates to CASSVAGTTIYNEQFF. This chain joins TRBV9 and TRBJ2-1; 7 bases match TRBD2. Germline V gene data show CDR1 as SGDLS and CDR2 as YYNGEE. The trim removed 0 bases at V and 3 bases at J, leaving 6 bases unmatched. The CDR3 has 16 residues.

The rearrangement links TRBV5-4 to TRBJ1-2; maybe TRBD1 (5 bases). The length of the CDR3 is 14 residues. The germline V gene encodes CDR1 SGHNT and CDR2 YYREEE (reference sequence). The ends were cut back, 0 bases at V and 4 bases at J, with 10 bases in the middle. CDR3 in DNA: TGTGCCAGCAGCTTGGAGCGGGGGTTCTATGGCTACACCTTC. This sequence encodes CASSLERGFYGYTF.

This clone came up once. V and J are TRBV5-1 and TRBJ2-2; 9 bases align to TRBD2. The CDR3 has 15 amino acids. Per the germline V gene, CDR1 is SGHRS and CDR2 is YFSETQ. Trimming removed 0 bases from V and 7 bases from J; junction bases left unmatched: 4. This chain's CDR3 is CASSLEAGGIGELFF. Here the CDR3 DNA reads TGCGCCAGCAGCTTGGAGGCGGGAGGGATCGGGGAGCTGTTTTTT.

The CDR3 loop reads CASRIGLRNEQFF. The CDR3 bases are TGTGCCAGCAGAATAGGATTGAGGAATGAGCAGTTCTTC. J is TRBJ2-1 and V is TRBV6-5; D gene ambiguous. This CDR3 contains 13 residues. The V end lost 6 bases, the J end lost 7 bases, and 13 bases lay between the germline ends. Germline-derived CDR1 and CDR2 are MNHEY and SVGAGI.

J is TRBJ1-4 and V is TRBV11-2; no definite D call. There are 16 residues in the CDR3. Germline V gene data show CDR1 as SGHAT and CDR2 as FQNNGV. The ends were cut back, 0 bases at V and 4 bases at J, with 12 bases in the middle. The CDR3 here is CASSLEPAALNEKLFF. The DNA of the CDR3 is TGTGCCAGCAGCTTAGAGCCAGCGGCTCTTAATGAAAAACTGTTTTTT.

The J gene is TRBJ2-2, the V gene TRBV19; 9 bases align to TRBD2. Germline V gives CDR1 LNHDA, CDR2 SQIVND (reference sequence). J gave up 3 bases and V 3 bases, and 5 bases lay outside the gene matches. The length of the CDR3 is 16 residues. DNA of the CDR3: TGTGCCAGTAGTATCCCAGCGGGAGGCGACACCGGGGAGCTGTTTTTT. This translates into CASSIPAGGDTGELFF.